The 28 T cell receptor beta chains below come from one sample, sequenced in a study of blood T cell repertoires in COVID-19. TCRdb's copy holds only in-frame clones and misses some; the assay was immunoSEQ multiplex PCR. The sample has under 350,000 clones, around 90% seen once. The sequenced sample consisted of PBMCs or T cells enriched from blood (not recorded which). The receptors come from a woman aged 40 to 50 who had recovered from COVID-19.

The genes are TRBV11-1 and TRBJ2-1, with 11 bases that match TRBD2. Per the germline V gene, CDR1 is SGHAT and CDR2 is FQDESV (reference sequence). Unmatched junction bases numbered 3, after V lost 5 bases and J lost 9 bases. This CDR3 comprises 13 residues. The chain's CDR3 is CASSLSGRGEQFF. The CDR3 region has the DNA TGTGCCAGCAGCCTTAGCGGGAGGGGTGAGCAGTTCTTC.

The CDR3 bases are TGTGCCAGCAGTTACTCCCCGACAGGGCGTTTCACTGAAGCTTTCTTT. Translated: CASSYSPTGRFTEAFF. The rearrangement uses TRBV6-5 and TRBJ1-1; 7 nucleotides agree with TRBD1. Trimming removed 0 bases from V and 4 bases from J; junction bases left unmatched: 8. The CDR3 has 16 amino acids. Looked up from germline, CDR1 is MNHEY and CDR2 is SVGAGI.

V usage is TRBV27 and J usage is TRBJ1-3, with D unclear. V lost 0 bases and J 1 base, leaving 10 bases between the germline ends. There are 16 residues in the CDR3. Germline CDR1 MNHEY, CDR2 SMNVEV (reference sequence). The CDR3 DNA is TGTGCCAGCAGTTTATCGGCGGCACCTTCTGGAAACACCATATATTTT. Translated: CASSLSAAPSGNTIYF.

This clone was counted once. V usage is TRBV2 and J usage is TRBJ1-2; D unresolved. Per germline, CDR1 SNHLY and CDR2 FYNNEI. Trimming took 7 bases from V and 4 from J, leaving 19 bases between them. CDR3 length: 15 residues. The CDR3 nucleotides are TGTGCCAGCACCCAAGCTTGGGCAGCCCCCTATGGCTACACCTTC. Its translation is CASTQAWAAPYGYTF.

The V and J genes are TRBV5-4 and TRBJ2-7; 7 nucleotides agree with TRBD1. The CDR3 has 13 residues. Germline assignment: CDR1 SGHNT and CDR2 YYREEE (reference sequence). V lost 4 bases, J lost 4 bases, and 5 bases stayed unmatched. The CDR3 DNA is TGTGCCAGCAGCCGGGGACAGCAATACGAGCAGTACTTC. Translation: CASSRGQQYEQYF.

V is TRBV5-1 and J is TRBJ1-2; tentative D call: TRBD1 (6 bases). Per germline, CDR1 SGHRS and CDR2 YFSETQ. This CDR3 is 14 amino acids long. Trimming stripped 0 bases from V and 10 bases from J, with 16 bases between. The CDR3 protein is CASSLALAGDHYTF. The DNA for the CDR3 is TGCGCCAGCAGCTTGGCATTGGCAGGGGATCACTACACCTTC.

In DNA form, the CDR3 reads TGTGCCAGCAAAACCACAGGGTTCGACACTGAAGCTTTCTTT. Translating it yields CASKTTGFDTEAFF. V usage is TRBV28 and J usage is TRBJ1-1; D is perhaps TRBD1 (6 bases). CDR3 length: 14 residues. Per germline, CDR1 MDHEN and CDR2 SYDVKM. Trimming shortened V by 7 bases and J by 3 bases, and 15 bases separated the two germline ends.

This chain uses TRBV7-8 with TRBJ1-2; 9 bases fit TRBD1. This CDR3 is 14 amino acids long. Germline V CDR1 and CDR2: SGHVS, FQNEAQ. With V trimmed by 5 bases and J by 8 bases, 9 bases remained unmatched. The CDR3 sequence is CASSPSWTGVGYTF. The CDR3 region has the DNA TGTGCCAGCAGCCCTTCCTGGACAGGGGTCGGCTACACCTTC.

The V and J genes are TRBV6-1 and TRBJ1-2, with 8 nucleotides matching TRBD1. Per germline, CDR1 MNHNS and CDR2 SASEGT. Trimming took 3 bases from V and 2 from J; bases not matched to a gene: 5. The CDR3 covers 15 residues. CDR3 nucleotide sequence: TGTGCCAGCAGTGACAGGGACAGGTTAAACTATGGCTACACCTTC. The encoded protein is CASSDRDRLNYGYTF.

This clone was recorded once. The chain employs TRBV30 and TRBJ1-1; TRBD1 matches 9 bases. CDR1 and CDR2 from the germline V gene are GTSNPN and SVGIG (reference sequence). The CDR3 runs to 14 residues. Trimming at V came to 5 bases and at J to 4 bases, leaving 8 bases not matched to a gene. For the CDR3, the DNA is TGTGCCTGGGCGACAGGGGGATGGGTCACTGAAGCTTTCTTT. Its protein is CAWATGGWVTEAFF.

The rearrangement uses TRBV7-2 and TRBJ2-7; 13 bases map to TRBD2. This CDR3 spans 18 amino acids. Germline V gene lookup returns CDR1 SGHTA and CDR2 FQGNSA. After removal of 3 bases from V and 0 bases from J, the junction contained 8 bases not matched to a gene. This chain's CDR3 is CASSFTGTSGASSYEQYF. The CDR3 bases are TGTGCCAGCAGCTTTACGGGGACTAGCGGGGCGAGCTCCTACGAGCAGTACTTC.

CDR3 residues: CASSRTGVYEQYF. The CDR3 DNA reads as TGTGCCAGCAGCCGGACGGGGGTCTACGAGCAGTACTTC. The V and J genes are TRBV7-2 and TRBJ2-7, with a tentative D call TRBD2 (6 bases). The CDR3 has 13 residues. The germline V gene encodes CDR1 SGHTA and CDR2 FQGNSA. V lost 5 bases and J 3 bases, leaving 11 bases between the germline ends.

The chain is built from TRBV30 and TRBJ1-2; 8 bases are shared with TRBD1. The CDR3 spans 14 residues. The germline CDR1 and CDR2 sequences are GTSNPN and SVGIG (reference sequence). Trimming removed 3 bases from V and 3 bases from J; junction bases left unmatched: 6. CDR3 DNA sequence: TGTGCCTGGAGCCGCGGACAGGGAGACTATGGCTACACCTTC. The encoded protein is CAWSRGQGDYGYTF.

The rearrangement uses TRBV7-9 and TRBJ1-1; perhaps TRBD1 as D (5 bases). Trimming removed 4 bases from V and 2 bases from J, with 14 bases in between. Germline CDR1 SEHNR, CDR2 FQNEAQ (reference sequence). The CDR3 runs 15 residues. The CDR3 sequence is CASSSPGGKNTEAFF. The CDR3 DNA reads as TGTGCCAGCAGCTCCCCGGGGGGGAAAAACACTGAAGCTTTCTTT. Variable domain in full (rest from reference TRBV7-9 and TRBJ1-1): DTGVSQNPRHKITKRGQNVTFRCDPISEHNRLYWYRQTLGQGPEFLTYFQNEAQLEKSRLLSDRFSAERPKGSFSTLEIQRTEQGDSAMYLCASSSPGGKNTEAFFGQGTRLTVV.

This chain connects TRBV6-1 to TRBJ1-2; no definite D call. V shed 3 bases and J shed 4 bases, with 9 bases lying between them. The length of the CDR3 is 13 residues. Looked up from germline, CDR1 is MNHNS and CDR2 is SASEGT. This chain's CDR3 is CASSENGLYGYTF. The CDR3 region has the DNA TGTGCCAGCAGTGAGAACGGACTCTATGGCTACACCTTC.

This clone was detected only a few times. The chain couples TRBV10-3 to TRBJ1-1; TRBD1 aligns across 8 bases. Germline V CDR1 and CDR2: ENHRY, SYGVKD. This CDR3 region has 13 residues. V was clipped by 4 bases and J by 6 bases; unmatched bases: 4. In DNA form, the CDR3 reads TGTGCCATCAGTGCAGGACAGGGAGCTGAAGCTTTCTTT. It codes for CAISAGQGAEAFF.

V and J are TRBV14 and TRBJ1-3; D not resolved. Germline-derived CDR1 and CDR2 are SGHDN and FVKESK. Trimming shortened V by 0 bases and J by 1 base, and 7 bases separated the two germline ends. The CDR3 length is 15 residues. The CDR3 coding sequence is TGTGCCAGCAGCCAAGATGGCAGATCTGGAAACACCATATATTTT. This sequence encodes CASSQDGRSGNTIYF.

This clone was counted a few times. The gene calls are TRBV18 and TRBJ2-2; 8 nucleotides align to TRBD2. There are 14 residues in the CDR3. Germline lookup yields CDR1 KGHSH and CDR2 LQKENI. After removal of 6 bases from V and 6 bases from J, the junction contained 6 bases not matched to a gene. The CDR3 region has the DNA TGTGCCAGCTCTTCCAGCGGGAGCCCCGGGGAGCTGTTTTTT. This encodes CASSSSGSPGELFF.

CDR3 nucleotides: TGTGCCAGCTCACCACAGCTAGGGGCCCGTCGCCCTAACTATGGCTACACCTTC. It is translated as CASSPQLGARRPNYGYTF. The chain employs TRBV18 and TRBJ1-2; D perhaps matches TRBD1 (5 bases). Germline V gene sequence: CDR1 KGHSH, CDR2 LQKENI. Trimming cost V 1 base and J 0 bases, with 18 bases left between them. This CDR3 comprises 18 residues.

The V and J genes are TRBV27 and TRBJ1-6, with no clear D. V lost 10 bases and J 0 bases, leaving 10 bases between the germline ends. Germline loops: CDR1 MNHEY, CDR2 SMNVEV (reference sequence). The CDR3 is made up of 14 amino acids. In DNA form, the CDR3 reads TGTGCCACCCGGCGGGGCTCCTATAATTCACCCCTCCACTTT. Amino acids: CATRRGSYNSPLHF.

In this sample, this clone turned up a few times. This chain uses TRBV7-9 with TRBJ1-1; TRBD1 aligns across 7 bases. CDR3 length: 13 amino acids. V was clipped by 2 bases and J by 8 bases; unmatched bases: 5. Germline loops: CDR1 SEHNR, CDR2 FQNEAQ (reference sequence). This CDR3 is CASSLYLQGEAFF. The CDR3 bases are TGTGCCAGCAGCTTATACTTACAGGGGGAAGCTTTCTTT.

The chain combines TRBV18 with TRBJ1-2; 8 nucleotides match TRBD1. CDR3 length: 17 amino acids. Losses at the gene ends were 0 bases for V and 3 bases for J; bases not matched to a gene: 9. The germline V gene encodes CDR1 KGHSH and CDR2 LQKENI. The CDR3 coding sequence is TGTGCCAGCTCACCACCTTCTCGGACAGGGAAGTACTATGGCTACACCTTC. This translates into CASSPPSRTGKYYGYTF.

The DNA for the CDR3 is TGTGCCAGGAGTAGAGGAAAGAACACTGAAGCTTTCTTT. It specifies CARSRGKNTEAFF. This chain links TRBV2 with TRBJ1-1, with D uncertain. V lost 9 bases to trimming and J lost 1 base, with 12 bases between them. Germline CDR1 reads SNHLY; CDR2 reads FYNNEI. The CDR3 runs to 13 residues.

This clone came up a few times. This chain joins TRBV2 and TRBJ1-1; the D is unclear. Germline CDR1 SNHLY, CDR2 FYNNEI. Trimming took off 6 bases at V and 4 bases at J, with 15 bases between the two ends. The CDR3 contains 14 residues. CDR3 sequence (DNA): TGTGCCAGCAGCGGGGTTTTAGGAAGCACTGAAGCTTTCTTT. Amino acids: CASSGVLGSTEAFF.

The chain employs TRBV5-1 and TRBJ1-2, with D possibly being TRBD1 (6 bases). Deletions cut 4 bases from V and 5 bases from J, with 15 bases between. The CDR3 extends over 14 amino acids. Germline V gives CDR1 SGHRS, CDR2 YFSETQ. The DNA of the CDR3 is TGCGCCAGCAGCGCGGACAGTCGACTGTATGGCTACACCTTC. It encodes CASSADSRLYGYTF.

Note on this clone: One junction end disagrees with the germline gene, perhaps due to a read error. The gene calls are TRBV7-7 and TRBJ2-3, with D possibly matching TRBD2 (5 bases). The CDR3 length is 15 residues. Germline loops: CDR1 SSHAT, CDR2 FNYEAQ (reference sequence). The CDR3 sequence is CASSLEGHPGDTQYF. The CDR3 nucleotides are TGTGCTAGCAGCTTAGAAGGTCACCCGGGGGATACGCAGTATTTT. Drawing the rest from reference TRBV7-7 and TRBJ2-3, the complete variable domain is GAGVSQSPRYKVTKRGQDVTLRCDPISSHATLYWYQQALGQGPEFLTYFNYEAQPDKSGLPSDRFSAERPEGSISTLTIQRTEQRDSAMYRCASSLEGHPGDTQYFGPGTRLTVL.

This clone was observed a single time. V gene TRBV12-3 or TRBV12-4 combines with J gene TRBJ1-1; D uncertain. V was cut by 5 bases and J by 3 bases, with 10 bases left in between. This CDR3 has 13 residues. The CDR3 DNA follows: TGTGCCAGCAGTAAAAGGAGGGACACTGAAGCTTTCTTT. It is translated as CASSKRRDTEAFF.

This clone has just one count. The rearrangement uses TRBV5-4 and TRBJ1-3; D not certain. V was clipped by 4 bases and J by 0 bases, with 11 bases between them. Germline CDR1 is SGHNT and CDR2 is YYREEE (reference sequence). CDR3 length: 15 residues. The CDR3 nucleotides are TGTGCCAGCAGCGAGGACCTAGCCTCTGGAAACACCATATATTTT. It encodes CASSEDLASGNTIYF. Using reference TRBV5-4 and TRBJ1-3 for the parts outside the CDR3, the full variable domain is ETGVTQSPTHLIKTRGQQVTLRCSSQSGHNTVSWYQQALGQGPQFIFQYYREEENGRGNFPPRFSGLQFPNYSSELNVNALELDDSALYLCASSEDLASGNTIYFGEGSWLTVV.